This TCR beta chain was documented in a study of preoperative IRX-2 immunotherapy in early breast cancer. Looked up from germline, CDR1 is SGHTA and CDR2 is FQGNSA. V was pared by 4 bases and J by 12 bases, with 21 bases between. This CDR3 contains 14 residues. The assay was immunoSEQ multiplex PCR, and TCRdb's table has in-frame clones only and misses some. Counted here are about 34,000 clones, 90% to 95% occurring once; the ten biggest clones make up roughly 6.5%. Specified treatment: preoperative locoregional IRX-2 cytokine immunotherapy. This phase Ib study tested locoregional IRX-2 cytokine immunotherapy given before surgery.

This material was acquired from a patient treated with IRX-2 immunotherapy. This receptor was obtained from a human donor with breast cancer. This chain links TRBV7-2 with TRBJ1-1; maybe TRBD1 (6 bases). CDR3: CASSSNPLGGASFF. The CDR3 region has the DNA TGTGCCAGCAGCTCGAATCCCCTTGGGGGCGCGTCTTTCTTT.